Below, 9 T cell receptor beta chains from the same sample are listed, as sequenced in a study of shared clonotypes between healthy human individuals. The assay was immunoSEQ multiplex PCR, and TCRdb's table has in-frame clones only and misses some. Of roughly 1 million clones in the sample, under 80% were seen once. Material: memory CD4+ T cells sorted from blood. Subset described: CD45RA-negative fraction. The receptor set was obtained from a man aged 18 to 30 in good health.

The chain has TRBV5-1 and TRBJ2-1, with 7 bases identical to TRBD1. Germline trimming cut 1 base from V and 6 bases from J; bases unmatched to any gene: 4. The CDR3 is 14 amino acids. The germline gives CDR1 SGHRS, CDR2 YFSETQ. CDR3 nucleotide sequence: TGCGCCAGCAGCTTGTCTAGACAGGGCAATGAGCAGTTCTTC. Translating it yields CASSLSRQGNEQFF.

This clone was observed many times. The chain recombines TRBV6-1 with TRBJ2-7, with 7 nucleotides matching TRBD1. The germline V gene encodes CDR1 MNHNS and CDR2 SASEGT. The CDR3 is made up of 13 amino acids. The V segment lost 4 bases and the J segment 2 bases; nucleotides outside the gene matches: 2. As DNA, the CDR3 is TGTGCCAGCAGTGTTGGGACAGCCTACGAGCAGTACTTC. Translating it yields CASSVGTAYEQYF.

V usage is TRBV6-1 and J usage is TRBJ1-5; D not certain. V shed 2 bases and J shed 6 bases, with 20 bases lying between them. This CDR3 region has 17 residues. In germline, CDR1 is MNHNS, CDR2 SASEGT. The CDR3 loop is CASSELMAPMVSQPQHF. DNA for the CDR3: TGTGCCAGCAGTGAATTAATGGCTCCCATGGTGAGTCAGCCCCAGCATTTT.

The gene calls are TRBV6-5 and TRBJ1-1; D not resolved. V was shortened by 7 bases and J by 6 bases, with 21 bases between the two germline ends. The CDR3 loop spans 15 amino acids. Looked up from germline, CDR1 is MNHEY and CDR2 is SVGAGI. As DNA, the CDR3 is TGTGCCAGCACCCAGAGGCCTACTAAACCTTCTGAAGCTTTCTTT. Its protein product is CASTQRPTKPSEAFF.

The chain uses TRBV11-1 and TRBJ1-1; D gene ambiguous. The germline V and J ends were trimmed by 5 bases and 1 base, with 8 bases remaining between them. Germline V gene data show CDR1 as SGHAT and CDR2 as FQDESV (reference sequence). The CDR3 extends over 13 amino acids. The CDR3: CASSLPTNTEAFF. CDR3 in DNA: TGTGCCAGCAGCCTCCCGACGAACACTGAAGCTTTCTTT. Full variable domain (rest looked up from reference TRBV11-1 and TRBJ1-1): EAEVAQSPRYKITEKSQAVAFWCDPISGHATLYWYRQILGQGPELLVQFQDESVVDDSQLPKDRFSAERLKGVDSTLKIQPAELGDSAMYLCASSLPTNTEAFFGQGTRLTVV.

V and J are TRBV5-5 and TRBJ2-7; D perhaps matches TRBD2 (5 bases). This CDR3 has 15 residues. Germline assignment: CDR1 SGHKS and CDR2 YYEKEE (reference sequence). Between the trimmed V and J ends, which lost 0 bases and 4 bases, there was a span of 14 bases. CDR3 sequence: CASSLDPRTHYEQYF. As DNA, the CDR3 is TGTGCCAGCAGCTTGGATCCCCGGACTCATTACGAGCAGTACTTC.

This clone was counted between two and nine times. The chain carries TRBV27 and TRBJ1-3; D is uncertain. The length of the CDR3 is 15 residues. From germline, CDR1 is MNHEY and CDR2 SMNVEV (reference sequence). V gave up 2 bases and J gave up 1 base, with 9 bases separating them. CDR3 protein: CASSLVGTSGNTIYF. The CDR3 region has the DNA TGTGCCAGCAGTTTAGTTGGCACTTCTGGAAACACCATATATTTT.

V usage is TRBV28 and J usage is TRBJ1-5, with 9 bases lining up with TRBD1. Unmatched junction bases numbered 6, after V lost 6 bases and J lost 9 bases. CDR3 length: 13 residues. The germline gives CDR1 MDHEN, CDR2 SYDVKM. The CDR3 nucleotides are TGTGCCAGCAGAGGACAGGGGACGGGGCCCCAGCATTTT. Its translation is CASRGQGTGPQHF.

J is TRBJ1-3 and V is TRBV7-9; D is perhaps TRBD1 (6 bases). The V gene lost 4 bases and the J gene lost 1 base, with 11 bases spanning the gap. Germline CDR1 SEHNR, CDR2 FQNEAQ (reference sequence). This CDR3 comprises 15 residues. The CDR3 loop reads CASSSMQGSGNTIYF. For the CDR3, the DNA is TGTGCCAGCAGCTCAATGCAGGGGTCTGGAAACACCATATATTTT.